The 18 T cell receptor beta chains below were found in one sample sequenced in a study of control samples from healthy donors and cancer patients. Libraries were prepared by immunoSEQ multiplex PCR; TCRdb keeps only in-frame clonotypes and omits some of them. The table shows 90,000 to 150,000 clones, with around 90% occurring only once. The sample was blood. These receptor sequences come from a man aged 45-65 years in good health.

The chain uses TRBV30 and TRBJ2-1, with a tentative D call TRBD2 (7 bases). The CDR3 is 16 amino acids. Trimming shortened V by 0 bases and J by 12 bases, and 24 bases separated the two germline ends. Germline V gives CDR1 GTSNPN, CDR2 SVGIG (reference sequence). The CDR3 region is CAWSVRGATIERGQFF. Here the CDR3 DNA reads TGTGCCTGGAGTGTACGGGGGGCCACCATAGAAAGGGGGCAGTTCTTC.

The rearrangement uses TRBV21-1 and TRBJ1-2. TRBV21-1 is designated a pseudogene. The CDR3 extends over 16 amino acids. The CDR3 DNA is TGTGCCAGCAGCAAAGCAGGGAAATCCCACTCTTATGGCTACACCTTC. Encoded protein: CASSKAGKSHSYGYTF.

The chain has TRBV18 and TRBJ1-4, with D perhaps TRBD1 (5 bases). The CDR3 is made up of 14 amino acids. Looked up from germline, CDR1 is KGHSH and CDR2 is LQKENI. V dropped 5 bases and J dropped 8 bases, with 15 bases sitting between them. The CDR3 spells CASSTGTLREKLFF. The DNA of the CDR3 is TGTGCCAGCTCAACCGGGACCCTGCGGGAAAAACTGTTTTTT.

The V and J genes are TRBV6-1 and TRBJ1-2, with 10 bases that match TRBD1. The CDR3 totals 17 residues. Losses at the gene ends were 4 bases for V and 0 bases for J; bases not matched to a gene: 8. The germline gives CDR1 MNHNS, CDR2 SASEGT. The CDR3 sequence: CASSATGQGLSNYGYTF. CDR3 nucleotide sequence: TGTGCCAGCAGTGCGACGGGACAGGGGTTATCTAACTATGGCTACACCTTC.

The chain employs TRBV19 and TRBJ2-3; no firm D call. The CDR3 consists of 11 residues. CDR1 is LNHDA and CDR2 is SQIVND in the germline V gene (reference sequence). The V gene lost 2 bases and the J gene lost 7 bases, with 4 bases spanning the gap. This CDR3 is CASSIRNTQYF. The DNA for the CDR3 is TGTGCCAGTAGTATAAGGAATACGCAGTATTTT.

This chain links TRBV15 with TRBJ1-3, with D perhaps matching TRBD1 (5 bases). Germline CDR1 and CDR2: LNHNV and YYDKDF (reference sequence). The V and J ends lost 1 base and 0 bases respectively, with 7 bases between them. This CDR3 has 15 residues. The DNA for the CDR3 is TGTGCCACCAGCAGAGGACAGAACTCTGGAAACACCATATATTTT. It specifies CATSRGQNSGNTIYF.

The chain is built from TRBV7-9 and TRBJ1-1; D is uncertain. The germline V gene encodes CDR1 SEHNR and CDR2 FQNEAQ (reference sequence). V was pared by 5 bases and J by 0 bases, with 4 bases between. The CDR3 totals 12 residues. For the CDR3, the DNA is TGTGCCAGCAGCCCCATGAACACTGAAGCTTTCTTT. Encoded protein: CASSPMNTEAFF.

The CDR3 is CASSPLGARETQYF. The CDR3 DNA reads as TGTGCCAGCAGCCCGTTGGGGGCGCGGGAGACCCAGTACTTC. V is TRBV5-4 and J is TRBJ2-5; weak D call: TRBD1 (6 bases). The V end lost 4 bases, the J end lost 5 bases, and 15 bases lay between the germline ends. Germline values: CDR1 SGHNT, CDR2 YYREEE (reference sequence). This CDR3 has 14 amino acids. Supplemented by reference TRBV5-4 and TRBJ2-5, the full variable domain reads ETGVTQSPTHLIKTRGQQVTLRCSSQSGHNTVSWYQQALGQGPQFIFQYYREEENGRGNFPPRFSGLQFPNYSSELNVNALELDDSALYLCASSPLGARETQYFGPGTRLLVL.

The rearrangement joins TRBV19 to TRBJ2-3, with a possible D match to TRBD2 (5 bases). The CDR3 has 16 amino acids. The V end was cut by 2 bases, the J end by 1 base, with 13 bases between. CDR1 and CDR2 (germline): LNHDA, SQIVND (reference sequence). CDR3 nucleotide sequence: TGTGCCAGTAGTATACAAGGGAGCCCACGCACAGATACGCAGTATTTT. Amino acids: CASSIQGSPRTDTQYF.

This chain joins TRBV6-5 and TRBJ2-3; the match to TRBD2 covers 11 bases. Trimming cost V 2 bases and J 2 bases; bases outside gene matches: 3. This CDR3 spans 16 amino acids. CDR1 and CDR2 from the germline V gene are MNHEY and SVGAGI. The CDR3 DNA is TGTGCCAGCAGTTACCGGGGACTAGCGGACACAGATACGCAGTATTTT. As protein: CASSYRGLADTDTQYF.

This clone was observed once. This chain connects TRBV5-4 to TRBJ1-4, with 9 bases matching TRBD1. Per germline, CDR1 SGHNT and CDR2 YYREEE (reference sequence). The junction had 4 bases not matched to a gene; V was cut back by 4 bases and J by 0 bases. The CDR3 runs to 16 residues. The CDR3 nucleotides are TGTGCCAGCAGCACCGACAGGGGGGCAACTAATGAAAAACTGTTTTTT. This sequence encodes CASSTDRGATNEKLFF.

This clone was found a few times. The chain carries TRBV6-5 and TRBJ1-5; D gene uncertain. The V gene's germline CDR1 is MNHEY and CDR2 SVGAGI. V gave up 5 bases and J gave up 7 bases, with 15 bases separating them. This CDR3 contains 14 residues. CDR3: CASSTMGIGQPQHF. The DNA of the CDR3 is TGTGCCAGCAGTACTATGGGAATCGGCCAGCCCCAGCATTTT.

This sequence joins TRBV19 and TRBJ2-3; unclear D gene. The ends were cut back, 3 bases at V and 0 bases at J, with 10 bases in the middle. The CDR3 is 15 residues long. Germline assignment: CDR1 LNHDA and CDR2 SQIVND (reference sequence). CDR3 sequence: CASSMMASSTDTQYF. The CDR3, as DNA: TGTGCCAGTAGTATGATGGCCAGTAGCACAGATACGCAGTATTTT.

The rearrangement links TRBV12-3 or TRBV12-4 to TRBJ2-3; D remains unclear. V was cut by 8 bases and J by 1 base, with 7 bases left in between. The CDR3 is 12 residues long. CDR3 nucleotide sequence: TGTGCCAGCGGTGGGGGCACAGATACGCAGTATTTT. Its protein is CASGGGTDTQYF.

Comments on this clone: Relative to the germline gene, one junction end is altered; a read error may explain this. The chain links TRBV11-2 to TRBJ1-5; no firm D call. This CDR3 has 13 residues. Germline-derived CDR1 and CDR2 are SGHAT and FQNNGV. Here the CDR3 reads CACSFVENQPQHF. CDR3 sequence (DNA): TGTGCCTGCAGCTTTGTTGAGAATCAGCCCCAGCATTTT. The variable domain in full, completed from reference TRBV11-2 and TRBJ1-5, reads EAGVAQSPRYKIIEKRQSVAFWCNPISGHATLYWYQQILGQGPKLLIQFQNNGVVDDSQLPKDRFSAERLKGVDSTLKIQPAKLEDSAVYLCACSFVENQPQHFGDGTRLSIL.

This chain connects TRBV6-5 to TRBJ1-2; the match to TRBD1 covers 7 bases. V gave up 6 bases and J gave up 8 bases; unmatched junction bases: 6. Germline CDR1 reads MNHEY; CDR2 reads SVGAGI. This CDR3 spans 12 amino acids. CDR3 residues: CASSLTGDGYTF. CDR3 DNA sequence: TGTGCCAGCAGCCTCACAGGGGACGGCTACACCTTC.

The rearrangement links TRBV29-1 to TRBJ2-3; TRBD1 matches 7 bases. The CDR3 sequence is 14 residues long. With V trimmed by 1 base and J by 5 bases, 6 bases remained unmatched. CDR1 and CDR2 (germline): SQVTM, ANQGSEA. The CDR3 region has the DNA TGCAGCGTTGAAGGTGACAGGGCAGGAGATACGCAGTATTTT. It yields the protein CSVEGDRAGDTQYF.

As DNA, the CDR3 is TGTGCCAGCAGCTTAGCCCTGGCTTCTGAAGCTTTCTTT. Translating gives CASSLALASEAFF. The genes are TRBV11-2 and TRBJ1-1; D is unclear. Trimming cost V 1 base and J 6 bases, with 9 bases left between them. Per the germline V gene, CDR1 is SGHAT and CDR2 is FQNNGV. The CDR3 spans 13 residues.